In this sample, the clone carrying this TCR beta chain turned up many times. The record originates from a study of T cells in Graves' hyperthyroidism and ophthalmopathy. On the study more broadly: Specimen type is peripheral blood, collected at initial diagnosis prior to any treatment.

Amplification of TCR beta CDR3 regions was performed using RNA transcripts as template. The TCR CDR3 was amplified in a first-round RT-PCR using the HTBI primer set. TCRdb called the multiplex PCR reads again in MiXCR, with one record for every CDR3 protein. The data show roughly 500,000 distinct CDR3 sequences, with roughly 23% seen just once and roughly 49% held by the top ten. The V gene's germline CDR1 is MDHEN and CDR2 SYDVKM. The CDR3 length is 14 residues. V lost 7 bases, J lost 4 bases, and 9 bases stayed unmatched. Each 10 ml fresh peripheral blood draw supplied the PBMCs. Sequencing was carried out using blood. This chain joins TRBV28 and TRBJ1-2, with 7 bases fitting TRBD1. This receptor was taken from a woman aged 70 to 79 with Graves' ophthalmopathy. CDR3 residues: CASTLGGGVYGYTF. As DNA, the CDR3 is TGTGCCAGCACCCTAGGGGGCGGCGTCTATGGCTACACCTTC.